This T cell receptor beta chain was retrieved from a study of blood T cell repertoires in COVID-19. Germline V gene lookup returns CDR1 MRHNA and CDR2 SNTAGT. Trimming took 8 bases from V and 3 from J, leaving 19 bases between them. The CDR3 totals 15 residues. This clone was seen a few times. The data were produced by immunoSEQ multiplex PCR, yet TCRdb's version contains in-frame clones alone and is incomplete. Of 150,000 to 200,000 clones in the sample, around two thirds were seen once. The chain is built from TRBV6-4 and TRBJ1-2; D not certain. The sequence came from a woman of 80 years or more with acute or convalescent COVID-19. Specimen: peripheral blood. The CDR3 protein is CASRPAVGRDYGYTF. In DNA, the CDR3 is TGTGCCAGCCGTCCCGCTGTAGGGAGGGACTATGGCTACACCTTC.